This is a list of T cell receptor beta chains from one sample in a study of T-cell reconstitution after alpha-beta-depleted transplantation in children. TCRdb recomputed calls from the PCR reads with MiXCR, one row per CDR3 protein. The table records about 420,000 distinct CDR3 sequences, around 15% of them present only once. The source was PBMCs, mostly from graft donor cells, collected 360 days after TCRalphabeta/CD19-depleted stem cell transplant. These TCRs come from a boy younger than two who had a stem cell transplant for Wiskott-Aldrich syndrome, so the T cells may come from the graft donor. The CDR3 runs from the conserved cysteine through the conserved F or W. A D gene is named only where the DNA matches it firmly. Only some rows state a clone size, as once, few, many or a class for expanded clones.

TRBJ2-3	NA	NA	TRBV14	TGTGCCAGCAGCCAAGGCCCTGCCCGTAGGAAGCAGTATTTT	CASSQGPARRKQYF
TRBJ2-1	NA	NA	TRBV9	TGTGCCAGCAGCTTCGCGGGGGCGGGGGAGCAGTTCTTC	CASSFAGAGEQFF
TRBJ2-5	few	NA	TRBV29-1	TGCAGCGTCCTCCTCTCCTACATAGAGACCCAGTACTTC	CSVLLSYIETQYF
TRBJ2-1	NA	TRBD2	TRBV27	TGTGCCAGCAGTTTATTTTTCTCTCCTCATAGCCCTAGCGGGAGGTTGTATAATGAGCAGTTCTTC	CASSLFFSPHSPSGRLYNEQFF
TRBJ2-1	NA	TRBD2	TRBV6-2/TRBV6-3	TGTGCCAGCATCGGTAGCGGGAGGGTGGTTAATGAGCAGTTCTTC	CASIGSGRVVNEQFF
TRBJ2-7	NA	TRBD1	TRBV20-1	TGCAGTGCTAGAGATCTAGGGACAGGGGACTCCTACGAGCAGTACTTC	CSARDLGTGDSYEQYF
TRBJ2-1	NA	TRBD2	TRBV5-1	TGCGCCAGCAGCTCACTAGCGGGGTCCTACAATGAGCAGTTCTTC	CASSSLAGSYNEQFF
TRBJ2-6	few	NA	TRBV24-1	TGTGCCACCAGTGAGACTTCGGGATCCCCTTTCCCTCTCTCTGGGGCCAACGTCCTGACTTTC	CATSETSGSPFPLSGANVLTF
TRBJ2-1	few	NA	TRBV21-1	TGTGCCAGCAGCAATGACCACAATGAGCAGTTCTTC	CASSNDHNEQFF
TRBJ2-3	few	TRBD1	TRBV7-9	TGTGCCAGCAGCTTAGCGATGACAGGGGGCACTACAGATACGCAGTATTTT	CASSLAMTGGTTDTQYF
TRBJ2-1	NA	NA	TRBV4-1	TGCGCCAGCAGCCCCGTTAACAATAAGCAGTTCTTC	CASSPVNNKQFF
TRBJ2-5	few	TRBD2	TRBV5-4	TGTGCCAGCAGCCCGGGGACTAGCGGGAGTTGGGTAGAGACCCAGTACTTC	CASSPGTSGSWVETQYF
TRBJ2-7	NA	NA	TRBV7-8	TGTGCCAGCAGCCCGCAGCGGGCCTCCTACGAGCAGTACTTC	CASSPQRASYEQYF
TRBJ2-5	few	NA	TRBV7-9	TGTGCCAGCAGCGAGGGGATTAGGGACCAAGAGACCCAGTACTTC	CASSEGIRDQETQYF
TRBJ2-3	NA	TRBD2	TRBV5-1	TGCGCCAGCGGCCGTACTAGCGGGAGGGATACGCAGTATTTT	CASGRTSGRDTQYF
TRBJ2-3	few	NA	TRBV12-3/TRBV12-4	TGTGCCAGCAGTTTTAGGCAGGGGCACACAGATACGCAGTATTTT	CASSFRQGHTDTQYF
TRBJ2-1	NA	NA	TRBV12-3/TRBV12-4	TGTGCCAGCACAGAGAAGGGGGCGGGGAATGAGCAGTTCTTC	CASTEKGAGNEQFF
TRBJ1-6	few	NA	TRBV5-4	TGTGCCAGCAGCTTGGAGAGCGGCATGACCGATAATTCACCCCTCCACTTT	CASSLESGMTDNSPLHF
TRBJ1-6	few	NA	TRBV24-1	TGTGCCACCAGTGATTTGGGACATTCTTCCACCAACTGGAATTCACCCCTCCACTTT	CATSDLGHSSTNWNSPLHF
TRBJ1-1	NA	NA	TRBV29-1	TGCAGCGCTTTTCGGCGGCCGAGCACTGAAGCTTTCTTT	CSAFRRPSTEAFF
TRBJ2-2	many	NA	TRBV6-4	TGTGCCAGCAGTGAAGGGAGCACCGGGGAGCTGTTTTTT	CASSEGSTGELFF
TRBJ2-1	NA	NA	TRBV4-1	TGCGCCAGCAGCCGCTGGGTGCCGGCTGTCTCCTACAATGAGCAGTTCTTC	CASSRWVPAVSYNEQFF
TRBJ2-1	many	TRBD2	TRBV10-3	TGTGCCATCAGTGGTCTAGCGGGAGGGCGATACAATGAGCAGTTCTTC	CAISGLAGGRYNEQFF
TRBJ2-7	few	NA	TRBV3-1	TGTGCCAGCAGCCACCTCTCAAGGAGGCGAGAGCAGTACTTC	CASSHLSRRREQYF
TRBJ2-7	many	NA	TRBV11-2	TGTGCCAGCAGCTTAGTGGGACAATCCTACGAGCAGTACTTC	CASSLVGQSYEQYF
TRBJ2-7	NA	TRBD1	TRBV20-1	TGCAGTGCTAGAGTTTTGACAGGGCCCCACGAGCAGTACTTC	CSARVLTGPHEQYF
TRBJ1-3	few	NA	TRBV4-3	TGCGCCAGCAGCCAAGATCTTGGACAGCTCTCTGGAAACACCATATATTTT	CASSQDLGQLSGNTIYF
TRBJ2-5	few	NA	TRBV5-1	TGCGCCAGCAGCTTGAGGGGGGCGGGTCAAGAGACCCAGTACTTC	CASSLRGAGQETQYF
TRBJ2-7	NA	TRBD1	TRBV6-5	TGTGCCAGCAGTTACTTTACAGGGGGTTACGAGCAGTACTTC	CASSYFTGGYEQYF
TRBJ2-7	once	TRBD1	TRBV15	TGTGCCACCAGCAGAGACTACAGGGGGAGATTTTACGAGCAGTACTTC	CATSRDYRGRFYEQYF
TRBJ2-2	many	NA	TRBV5-1	TGCGCCAGCAGCTTGGTCGCAGGGAGCACCGGGGAGCTGTTTTTT	CASSLVAGSTGELFF
TRBJ2-2	few	NA	TRBV5-8	TGTGCCAGCAGCTTGCAAGCAGTCCACACCGGGGAGCTGTTTTTT	CASSLQAVHTGELFF
TRBJ2-5	few	NA	TRBV20-1	TGCAGTGCACCTAGGACCTGGGAGACCCAGTACTTC	CSAPRTWETQYF
TRBJ2-3	NA	TRBD2	TRBV29-1	TGCAGCGTCCATAGGACTAGCCGGGCAGATACGCAGTATTTT	CSVHRTSRADTQYF
TRBJ2-5	few	NA	TRBV15	TGTGCCACCAGCCCCTGGGGGGGCCTTAGGCAAGAGACCCAGTACTTC	CATSPWGGLRQETQYF
TRBJ2-5	few	TRBD1	TRBV6-1	TGTGCCAGCAGTACCGGACAGGGGGGAGAGACCCAGTACTTC	CASSTGQGGETQYF